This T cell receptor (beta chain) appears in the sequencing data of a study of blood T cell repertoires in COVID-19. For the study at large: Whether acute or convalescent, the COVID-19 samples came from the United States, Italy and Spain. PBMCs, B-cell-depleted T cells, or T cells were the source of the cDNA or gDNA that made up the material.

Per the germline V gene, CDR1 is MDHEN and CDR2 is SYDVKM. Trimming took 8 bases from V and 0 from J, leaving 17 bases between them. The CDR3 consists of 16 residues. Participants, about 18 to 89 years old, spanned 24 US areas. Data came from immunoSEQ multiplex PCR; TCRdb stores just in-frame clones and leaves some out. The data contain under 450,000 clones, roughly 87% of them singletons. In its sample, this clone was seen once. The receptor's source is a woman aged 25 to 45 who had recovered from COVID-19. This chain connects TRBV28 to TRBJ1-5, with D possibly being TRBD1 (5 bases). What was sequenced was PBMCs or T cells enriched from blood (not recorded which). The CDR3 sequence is CASHEEKGYSNQPQHF. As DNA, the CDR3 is TGTGCCAGCCACGAGGAAAAGGGGTATAGCAATCAGCCCCAGCATTTT.